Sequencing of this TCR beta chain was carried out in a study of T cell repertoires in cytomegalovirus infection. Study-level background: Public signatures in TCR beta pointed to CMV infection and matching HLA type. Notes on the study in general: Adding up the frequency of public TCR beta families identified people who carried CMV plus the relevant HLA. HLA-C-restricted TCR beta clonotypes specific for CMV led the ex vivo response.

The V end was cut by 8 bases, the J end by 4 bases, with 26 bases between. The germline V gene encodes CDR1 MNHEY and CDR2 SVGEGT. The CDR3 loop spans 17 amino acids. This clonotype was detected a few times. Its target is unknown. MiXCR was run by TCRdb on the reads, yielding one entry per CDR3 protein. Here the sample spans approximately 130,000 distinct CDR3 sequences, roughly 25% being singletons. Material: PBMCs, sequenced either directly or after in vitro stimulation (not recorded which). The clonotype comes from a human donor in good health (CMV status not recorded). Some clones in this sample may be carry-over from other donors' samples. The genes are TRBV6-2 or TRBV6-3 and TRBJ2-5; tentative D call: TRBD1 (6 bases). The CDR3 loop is CASLKAGALNLRETQYF. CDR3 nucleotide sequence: TGTGCCAGCCTCAAAGCAGGGGCGCTTAATCTCCGAGAGACCCAGTACTTC.